Reported below is one T cell receptor beta chain. Other DNA variants within this sample encode the same CDR3. This entry is derived from a study of blood T cell repertoires in COVID-19. Overall study: Acute and convalescent COVID-19 specimens originated in the United States, Italy and Spain. Sources were T cells, B-cell-depleted T cells, or PBMCs; the material itself was cDNA or gDNA.

The CDR3 contains 14 residues. Germline V gene sequence: CDR1 WNHNN, CDR2 SYGVQD (reference sequence). The ends were cut back, 4 bases at V and 0 bases at J, with 6 bases in the middle. Sequenced by immunoSEQ multiplex PCR; TCRdb stores in-frame clones only, minus some. Of 150,000 to 200,000 clones in the sample, around 77% were seen once. The TCR sequence derives from a man aged 65-85 years with acute or convalescent COVID-19. The sample was peripheral blood. This chain joins TRBV10-1 and TRBJ2-2; D uncertain. The CDR3 DNA sequence: TGCGCCAGCAGTGGACAATCGAACACCGGGGAGCTGTTTTTT. Translation: CASSGQSNTGELFF.